This T cell receptor (beta chain) was observed in a study of cytomegalovirus exposure and HLA in healthy donors. The CDR3 runs 15 residues. V lost 4 bases to trimming and J lost 4 bases, with 16 bases between them. Germline V gene sequence: CDR1 KGHSH, CDR2 LQKENI. Method: immunoSEQ multiplex PCR; TCRdb's copy keeps in-frame clones and lacks some. The sample yields 120,000 to 150,000 clones, roughly 87% seen once. The donors belonged to the roughly 120-subject validation cohort, separate from the roughly 700-subject first cohort. On this clone itself: Its target is not known.

The study, taken as a whole, reports: Rare TCR sequences dominated, though some public TCRs recurred in many donors. Reports described diagnosis of cytomegalovirus status by the classifier as highly specific and sensitive. Subsequent analysis showed first-cohort TCR clusters tending to co-occur in approximately 120 validation repertoires.

This TCR was recovered from a man younger than 35 in good health and CMV-seropositive. This chain uses TRBV18 with TRBJ1-2, with D possibly being TRBD1 (5 bases). The sequencing input was PBMCs. This CDR3 reads CASSRAQGNGYGYTF. Here the CDR3 DNA reads TGTGCCAGCTCACGAGCCCAGGGAAATGGCTATGGCTACACCTTC.